The 22 T cell receptor beta chains listed next were all sequenced from one sample in a study of shared clonotypes between healthy human individuals. The protocol was immunoSEQ multiplex PCR, while the TCRdb copy is restricted to in-frame clones and leaves out a portion. The sample records around 440,000 clones, approximately 71% being singletons. The specimen sequenced was PBMCs. Receptor source: a woman between 40 and 55 years old in good health. Some clones in this sample may be carry-over from other donors' samples.

V usage is TRBV7-2 and J usage is TRBJ2-5, with D maybe TRBD2 (6 bases). The CDR3 contains 15 residues. V was cut by 1 base and J by 4 bases, with 13 bases left in between. Germline V gene sequence: CDR1 SGHTA, CDR2 FQGNSA. As DNA, the CDR3 is TGTGCCAGCAGCTTAGTTAGTAGCGGCCTAGAGACCCAGTACTTC. Its protein product is CASSLVSSGLETQYF.

The V and J genes are TRBV6-5 and TRBJ1-1; 8 bases line up with TRBD1. This CDR3 has 14 residues. CDR1 is MNHEY, CDR2 SVGAGI, per germline. J gave up 5 bases and V 6 bases, and 8 bases lay outside the gene matches. Here the CDR3 reads CASSDLTGGTEAFF. In DNA form, the CDR3 reads TGTGCCAGCAGCGATCTAACAGGGGGGACTGAAGCTTTCTTT.

This clone was counted a few times. This sample includes further DNA sequences coding for the same CDR3. The rearrangement joins TRBV2 to TRBJ1-2, with 7 bases fitting TRBD1. The CDR3 is made up of 14 amino acids. Looked up from germline, CDR1 is SNHLY and CDR2 is FYNNEI. Losses at the gene ends were 4 bases for V and 5 bases for J; bases not matched to a gene: 7. The CDR3 nucleotides read TGTGCCAGCAGTGGACAGGGTGCGTCGTATGGCTACACCTTC. Translation: CASSGQGASYGYTF.

The V call is TRBV9, the J call TRBJ1-3, with D unclear. The CDR3 runs 16 residues. Per the germline V gene, CDR1 is SGDLS and CDR2 is YYNGEE. Trimming took 0 bases from V and 2 from J, leaving 12 bases between them. CDR3 protein: CASSVGGGNPGNTIYF. In DNA, the CDR3 is TGTGCCAGCAGCGTAGGAGGTGGGAACCCTGGAAACACCATATATTTT.

J is TRBJ1-1 and V is TRBV18; tentative D call: TRBD1 (5 bases). The CDR3 runs 15 residues. With 4 bases removed from V and 0 bases from J, the gap between germline ends came to 12 bases. Germline V gene sequence: CDR1 KGHSH, CDR2 LQKENI. The CDR3 DNA reads TGTGCCAGCTCACGAGGGGACTGGGTGAACACTGAAGCTTTCTTT. Protein sequence: CASSRGDWVNTEAFF.

The chain recombines TRBV6-4 with TRBJ2-1; D may be TRBD1 (5 bases). The V end lost 4 bases, the J end lost 3 bases, and 13 bases lay between the germline ends. The germline V gene has CDR1 MRHNA and CDR2 SNTAGT. This CDR3 spans 15 amino acids. The DNA of the CDR3 is TGTGCCAGCAGTGCCGGACAAGGTGACTACAATGAGCAGTTCTTC. It codes for CASSAGQGDYNEQFF.

The J gene is TRBJ2-1, the V gene TRBV7-2; D is possibly TRBD2 (5 bases). CDR1 SGHTA and CDR2 FQGNSA come from the germline V gene. The CDR3 is made up of 12 amino acids. With 1 base removed from V and 8 bases from J, the gap between germline ends came to 6 bases. The CDR3 nucleotides are TGTGCCAGCAGCTTAGGAGGGTATGAGCAGTTCTTC. This translates into CASSLGGYEQFF.

A note on this clone: A far larger clone is one nucleotide away, so this likely arose from a read error. This sequence joins TRBV5-1 and TRBJ2-5; the D gene is possibly TRBD1 (5 bases). CDR1 and CDR2 from the germline V gene are SGHRS and YFSETQ. The CDR3 spans 14 residues. V lost 0 bases and J lost 3, with 9 bases in between. CDR3 DNA sequence: TGCGCCAGCAGCTTGGGGAGACAGAAAGAGACCCAGTACTTC. Encoded protein: CASSLGRQKETQYF.

The chain links TRBV28 to TRBJ2-3; TRBD2 aligns across 7 bases. The germline gives CDR1 MDHEN, CDR2 SYDVKM. With 10 bases clipped from V and 4 bases from J, the junction kept 14 bases outside the gene matches. CDR3 length equals 15 residues. The CDR3 DNA reads as TGTGCCACCGCAACCCAGGCGGGAGTGGCAGATACGCAGTATTTT. It codes for CATATQAGVADTQYF.

The chain links TRBV27 to TRBJ1-1, with a weak D call TRBD1 (5 bases). The CDR3 extends over 15 amino acids. Germline CDR1 and CDR2: MNHEY and SMNVEV (reference sequence). V was pared by 5 bases and J by 5 bases, with 18 bases between. The DNA of the CDR3 is TGTGCCAGCAGTGCACGACAGAGGTACGGGACTGAAGCTTTCTTT. It is translated as CASSARQRYGTEAFF.

This chain joins TRBV5-1 and TRBJ2-7, with D uncertain. Germline V gives CDR1 SGHRS, CDR2 YFSETQ. CDR3 length: 14 amino acids. The V end was cut by 0 bases, the J end by 3 bases, with 10 bases between. CDR3 nucleotide sequence: TGCGCCAGCAGCTTGGATTCGATAAACTACGAGCAGTACTTC. Amino acids: CASSLDSINYEQYF.

CDR3 nucleotides: TGTGCCAACGCCGGACTAGCTGGTGAGCAGTTCTTC. It codes for CANAGLAGEQFF. This chain links TRBV10-3 with TRBJ2-1, with 8 positions matching TRBD2. The CDR3 sequence is 12 residues long. The ends lost 10 bases at V and 9 bases at J; junction bases unmatched: 8. The germline gives CDR1 ENHRY, CDR2 SYGVKD.

This sequence joins TRBV18 and TRBJ2-1; TRBD2 matches 10 bases. V shed 2 bases, J shed 14 bases, and the junction held 9 bases outside the gene matches. Looked up from germline, CDR1 is KGHSH and CDR2 is LQKENI. This CDR3 contains 14 residues. The CDR3, as DNA: TGTGCCAGCTCACCAGAGCGGGAGGGCCCTCGGAAGTTCTTC. Residues: CASSPEREGPRKFF.

The J gene is TRBJ2-7, the V gene TRBV30; maybe TRBD2 (5 bases). The V and J ends lost 3 bases and 4 bases respectively, with 16 bases between them. Germline assignment: CDR1 GTSNPN and CDR2 SVGIG (reference sequence). The CDR3 has 14 amino acids. The CDR3: CAWREWRKGYEQYF. The CDR3 DNA sequence: TGTGCCTGGAGGGAGTGGAGGAAGGGTTACGAGCAGTACTTC.

The chain links TRBV2 to TRBJ1-5, with TRBD1 matching 8 bases. This CDR3 spans 15 amino acids. Germline CDR1 and CDR2: SNHLY and FYNNEI. Losses at the gene ends were 5 bases for V and 1 base for J; bases not matched to a gene: 4. CDR3 residues: CASSLQGASNQPQHF. In DNA form, the CDR3 reads TGTGCCAGCAGTCTCCAGGGGGCAAGCAATCAGCCCCAGCATTTT. The complete variable domain, with remaining parts taken from reference TRBV2 and TRBJ1-5, reads EPEVTQTPSHQVTQMGQEVILRCVPISNHLYFYWYRQILGQKVEFLVSFYNNEISEKSEIFDDQFSVERPDGSNFTLKIRSTKLEDSAMYFCASSLQGASNQPQHFGDGTRLSIL.

CDR3 amino acids: CASSKTSGRSGELFF. CDR3 coding DNA: TGTGCCAGCAGTAAGACTAGCGGGAGATCCGGGGAGCTGTTTTTT. The chain employs TRBV7-3 and TRBJ2-2; 12 bases line up with TRBD2. Losses at the gene ends were 6 bases for V and 6 bases for J; bases not matched to a gene: 5. The CDR3 length is 15 residues. Per germline, CDR1 SGHTA and CDR2 FQGTGA.

This chain uses TRBV7-2 with TRBJ1-5; 11 positions match TRBD1. Germline V gene lookup returns CDR1 SGHTA and CDR2 FQGNSA. V lost 8 bases, J lost 2 bases, and 8 bases stayed unmatched. The CDR3 consists of 16 residues. The CDR3 DNA follows: TGTGCCAGCTCCGGGACAGGGGGTATCGGCAATCAGCCCCAGCATTTT. Encoded protein: CASSGTGGIGNQPQHF.

This clone has more than one count but fewer than ten. The rearrangement uses TRBV12-1 and TRBJ2-5. TRBV12-1 is classified as a pseudogene. The CDR3 has 14 residues. The CDR3: CASSVRDHQETQYF. CDR3 nucleotides: TGTGCCAGCAGCGTCCGGGACCACCAAGAGACCCAGTACTTC.

This clone has only one observation. J is TRBJ2-2 and V is TRBV18; TRBD2 aligns across 12 bases. Germline loops: CDR1 KGHSH, CDR2 LQKENI. This CDR3 contains 17 residues. Unmatched junction bases numbered 7, after V lost 2 bases and J lost 6 bases. The CDR3 protein is CASSPATSGSVPGELFF. CDR3 in DNA: TGTGCCAGCTCACCAGCGACTAGCGGGAGTGTTCCCGGGGAGCTGTTTTTT.

This clone occurred once. The chain recombines TRBV6-4 with TRBJ2-3; TRBD1 matches 7 bases. The CDR3 runs 13 residues. Germline CDR1 is MRHNA and CDR2 is SNTAGT. The trim removed 3 bases at V and 3 bases at J, leaving 0 bases unmatched. CDR3 amino acids: CASSEQGTDTQYF. Here the CDR3 DNA reads TGTGCCAGCAGTGAACAGGGGACAGATACGCAGTATTTT.

This clone has only a few counts. J is TRBJ2-2 and V is TRBV5-4, with 7 bases matching TRBD2. The CDR3 sequence is 13 residues long. CDR1 is SGHNT, CDR2 YYREEE, per germline (reference sequence). V lost 10 bases and J lost 3; bases outside the gene matches: 6. DNA for the CDR3: TGTGCCGGAGGGAGGGCAGACACCGGGGAGCTGTTTTTT. Its protein is CAGGRADTGELFF.

This clone turned up a few times. The DNA for the CDR3 is TGTGCCAGCAGCCGATCATGGTTCCAAGGAAACACCATATATTTT. Its protein product is CASSRSWFQGNTIYF. V and J are TRBV7-2 and TRBJ1-3; D uncertain. Germline assignment: CDR1 SGHTA and CDR2 FQGNSA. The V end lost 5 bases, the J end lost 4 bases, and 15 bases lay between the germline ends. CDR3 size: 15 residues.